The clone carrying this T cell receptor beta chain came up once. This sample stems from a study of T cell changes during pregnancy in multiple sclerosis. The CDR3 spans 14 residues. The V gene end was trimmed by 2 bases and the J gene end by 7 bases; junction bases not matched to a gene: 4. Germline values: CDR1 SGHVS, CDR2 FNYEAQ. TCRdb's copy holds only in-frame clones and misses some; the assay was immunoSEQ multiplex PCR. This sample has fewer than 95,000 clones; roughly 93% occur once, and the top ten carry 4.3%. The sequencing used peripheral blood, collected in the first trimester of pregnancy. V is TRBV7-6 and J is TRBJ1-5; 8 nucleotides align to TRBD1. The TCR originated in a female donor with multiple sclerosis, enrolled in a pregnancy study. The CDR3 nucleotides are TGTGCCAGCAGCTTAACAGGGGGTGAGCAGCCCCAGCATTTT. Its protein product is CASSLTGGEQPQHF.